A single sample gave rise to the 20 T cell receptor beta chains below, sequenced in a study of PD-1 blockade in classical Hodgkin lymphoma. TCRdb's copy holds only in-frame clones and misses some; the assay was immunoSEQ multiplex PCR. Of about 41,000 clones listed, approximately 71% were seen once; the top ten hold around 2.4%. Regarding time point: cycle 4 day 1 (C4D1), after more than five weeks of nivolumab. All patients relapsed after autologous stem cell transplantation, and brentuximab vedotin exposure varied. The source material was peripheral blood mononuclear cells (PBMCs), sampled before the fourth cycle of nivolumab. These TCRs come from a human donor with classical Hodgkin lymphoma.

In its sample, this clone was seen a few times. The chain joins TRBV19 to TRBJ1-1, with D perhaps matching TRBD1 (6 bases). CDR1 is LNHDA, CDR2 SQIVND, per germline (reference sequence). Trimming stripped 5 bases from V and 1 base from J, with 11 bases between. This CDR3 has 14 residues. The CDR3 DNA is TGTGCCAGTAGTTCAGGGGTAGCGAACACTGAAGCTTTCTTT. Translating gives CASSSGVANTEAFF.

The J gene is TRBJ2-3, the V gene TRBV9; a possible D gene is TRBD1 (6 bases). V lost 4 bases and J 2 bases, leaving 17 bases between the germline ends. This CDR3 is built from 16 residues. CDR1 and CDR2 from the germline V gene are SGDLS and YYNGEE. The CDR3: CASSPLKGGFTDTQYF. As DNA, the CDR3 is TGTGCCAGCAGCCCCCTGAAAGGGGGATTCACAGATACGCAGTATTTT.

The chain employs TRBV4-3 and TRBJ2-7; D may correspond to TRBD1 or TRBD2 (6 bases each). Looked up from germline, CDR1 is LGHNA and CDR2 is YSLEER. This CDR3 has 16 residues. V dropped 0 bases and J dropped 0 bases, with 12 bases sitting between them. CDR3 residues: CASSQDFSGASYEQYF. CDR3 sequence (DNA): TGCGCCAGCAGCCAAGATTTCTCGGGGGCCTCCTACGAGCAGTACTTC.

This rearrangement joins TRBV5-1 to TRBJ1-6, with 7 bases aligning to TRBD1. V trimming: 0 bases; J trimming: 10 bases; junction bases outside the gene matches: 4. Germline V CDR1 and CDR2: SGHRS, YFSETQ. The CDR3 extends over 14 amino acids. CDR3 coding DNA: TGCGCCAGCAGCTTGGAAGGGGGCGAATCACCCCTCCACTTT. This codes for CASSLEGGESPLHF. The variable domain in full, completed from reference TRBV5-1 and TRBJ1-6, reads KAGVTQTPRYLIKTRGQQVTLSCSPISGHRSVSWYQQTPGQGLQFLFEYFSETQRNKGNFPGRFSGRQFSNSRSEMNVSTLELGDSALYLCASSLEGGESPLHFGNGTRLTVT.

This chain links TRBV5-4 with TRBJ1-3, with 11 bases lining up with TRBD1. J was trimmed by 2 bases and V by 0 bases; bases with no gene match: 4. This CDR3 contains 17 residues. CDR1 and CDR2 (germline): SGHNT, YYREEE (reference sequence). CDR3 region: CASSLADRGRPGNTIYF. In nucleotides, the CDR3 is TGTGCCAGCAGCTTGGCGGACAGGGGGCGGCCTGGAAACACCATATATTTT.

The chain uses TRBV11-2 and TRBJ2-2; 10 bases line up with TRBD1. V lost 0 bases to trimming and J lost 5 bases; unmatched junction nucleotides: 6. The CDR3 spans 17 residues. CDR1 and CDR2 (germline): SGHAT, FQNNGV. This CDR3 is CASSLDRDRGRTGELFF. CDR3 bases: TGTGCCAGCAGCTTAGATCGAGACAGGGGGCGAACCGGGGAGCTGTTTTTT.

This rearrangement joins TRBV28 to TRBJ2-7, with D unclear. The length of the CDR3 is 13 residues. Germline CDR1 and CDR2: MDHEN and SYDVKM. V was shortened by 3 bases and J by 3 bases, with 9 bases between the two germline ends. CDR3: CASSLSGIYEQYF. For the CDR3, the DNA is TGTGCCAGCAGTTTGTCAGGTATCTACGAGCAGTACTTC.

This clone was counted only a few times. The V gene is TRBV30, the J gene TRBJ2-3, with 11 bases matching TRBD2. Trimming removed 2 bases from V and 2 bases from J; junction bases left unmatched: 6. The CDR3 totals 16 residues. CDR1 and CDR2 (germline): GTSNPN, SVGIG (reference sequence). This CDR3 reads CAWSPLAGGYTDTQYF. The CDR3 DNA is TGTGCCTGGAGTCCCCTAGCGGGGGGCTACACAGATACGCAGTATTTT. The full variable domain, its missing parts supplied by reference TRBV30 and TRBJ2-3, is SQTIHQWPATLVQPVGSPLSLECTVEGTSNPNLYWYRQAAGRGLQLLFYSVGIGQISSEVPQNLSASRPQDRQFILSSKKLLLSDSGFYLCAWSPLAGGYTDTQYFGPGTRLTVL.

The V call is TRBV4-2, the J call TRBJ2-5; D assignment may be TRBD1 or TRBD2 (5 bases each). Germline loops: CDR1 LGHNA, CDR2 YNFKEQ. CDR3 length equals 16 residues. Trimming stripped 0 bases from V and 5 bases from J, with 16 bases between. The CDR3 sequence: CASSQERVGPPETQYF. The CDR3 coding sequence is TGTGCCAGCAGCCAAGAGAGGGTGGGGCCACCGGAGACCCAGTACTTC.

By share of the sample, this clone is medium-sized. The chain recombines TRBV5-4 with TRBJ1-1; D is ambiguous. Trimming removed 10 bases at V and 6 bases at J, with 10 bases between. The V gene's germline CDR1 is SGHNT and CDR2 YYREEE (reference sequence). The CDR3 is 10 residues long. The CDR3 nucleotides are TGTGCCTGGGGATCCCCTGAAGCTTTCTTT. Amino acid sequence: CAWGSPEAFF.

This clone came up a few times. V and J are TRBV6-5 and TRBJ2-7; D might be TRBD1 (6 bases). The CDR3 spans 16 residues. V was cut by 4 bases and J by 3 bases, with 19 bases left in between. The germline V gene encodes CDR1 MNHEY and CDR2 SVGAGI. CDR3 loop: CASSLGAGTNVYEQYF. Written as DNA, the CDR3 is TGTGCCAGCAGTTTGGGCGCCGGGACAAATGTCTACGAGCAGTACTTC.

This sequence joins TRBV19 and TRBJ1-1; 8 bases align to TRBD1. The CDR3 is 15 residues long. Germline V lookup: CDR1 LNHDA, CDR2 SQIVND (reference sequence). V lost 2 bases to trimming and J lost 4 bases; unmatched junction nucleotides: 6. CDR3 loop: CASSISGGAVTEAFF. The DNA of the CDR3 is TGTGCCAGTAGTATATCAGGGGGCGCGGTCACTGAAGCTTTCTTT. The whole variable domain, remainder taken from reference TRBV19 and TRBJ1-1, is DGGITQSPKYLFRKEGQNVTLSCEQNLNHDAMYWYRQDPGQGLRLIYYSQIVNDFQKGDIAEGYSVSREKKESFPLTVTSAQKNPTAFYLCASSISGGAVTEAFFGQGTRLTVV.

The V and J genes are TRBV5-6 and TRBJ2-7, with a weak D call TRBD1 (6 bases). This CDR3 contains 13 residues. V lost 0 bases and J lost 5, with 9 bases in between. CDR1 SGHDT and CDR2 YYEEEE come from the germline V gene. CDR3 sequence: CASSLVGAHEQYF. CDR3 nucleotides: TGTGCCAGCAGCTTGGTGGGGGCCCACGAGCAGTACTTC.

The CDR3 DNA follows: TGTGCCAGCAGCTCTGATGTCGAGCAGTACTTC. It encodes CASSSDVEQYF. The chain carries TRBV5-6 and TRBJ2-7, with D uncertain. Germline CDR1 is SGHDT and CDR2 is YYEEEE. V was pared by 3 bases and J by 6 bases, with 7 bases between. CDR3 length equals 11 residues.

This clone has just a few counts. The CDR3 bases are TGTGCCAGCAGCTTAGGGGGGGCTTTCTACGAGCAGTACTTC. It specifies CASSLGGAFYEQYF. The rearrangement joins TRBV7-6 to TRBJ2-7; D possibly uses TRBD1 or TRBD2 (6 bases each). The germline gives CDR1 SGHVS, CDR2 FNYEAQ. CDR3 length: 14 amino acids. The V end was cut by 1 base, the J end by 3 bases, with 10 bases between.

This chain joins TRBV6-5 and TRBJ2-5, with 10 bases fitting TRBD2. V shed 7 bases, J shed 4 bases, and the junction held 9 bases outside the gene matches. The CDR3 loop spans 15 amino acids. The V gene's germline CDR1 is MNHEY and CDR2 SVGAGI. The chain's CDR3 is CASTKTSGAGETQYF. DNA for the CDR3: TGTGCCAGCACGAAAACTAGCGGGGCGGGAGAGACCCAGTACTTC.

CDR3 coding DNA: TGTGCCAGTAGCCCCACCCAGGGATTAGCTGGAAACACCATATATTTT. It is translated as CASSPTQGLAGNTIYF. This chain uses TRBV19 with TRBJ1-3, with D possibly matching TRBD1 (5 bases). This CDR3 contains 16 residues. The V end lost 6 bases, the J end lost 2 bases, and 17 bases lay between the germline ends. The V gene's germline CDR1 is LNHDA and CDR2 SQIVND (reference sequence). Full variable domain (missing parts from reference TRBV19 and TRBJ1-3): DGGITQSPKYLFRKEGQNVTLSCEQNLNHDAMYWYRQDPGQGLRLIYYSQIVNDFQKGDIAEGYSVSREKKESFPLTVTSAQKNPTAFYLCASSPTQGLAGNTIYFGEGSWLTVV.

This chain connects TRBV29-1 to TRBJ2-4; TRBD2 is a possible D gene (6 bases). Trimming left V 4 bases short and J 10 bases short, with 14 bases between. The CDR3 length is 12 residues. CDR1 SQVTM and CDR2 ANQGSEA come from the germline V gene. In DNA form, the CDR3 reads TGCAGCGTTGGACCCGGAAGCGGGATTCAGTACTTC. Translation: CSVGPGSGIQYF. Full variable domain (remainder filled in from reference TRBV29-1 and TRBJ2-4): SAVISQKPSRDICQRGTSLTIQCQVDSQVTMMFWYRQQPGQSLTLIATANQGSEATYESGFVIDKFPISRPNLTFSTLTVSNMSPEDSSIYLCSVGPGSGIQYFGAGTRLSVL.

This chain connects TRBV25-1 to TRBJ1-6; D is perhaps TRBD1 (5 bases). The CDR3 length is 13 residues. Trimming shortened V by 2 bases and J by 10 bases, and 9 bases separated the two germline ends. Germline CDR1 reads MGHDK; CDR2 reads SYGVNS. The CDR3 protein is CASSEVGESPLHF. DNA for the CDR3: TGTGCCAGCAGTGAAGTGGGGGAATCACCCCTCCACTTT.

The J gene is TRBJ2-5, the V gene TRBV6-5, with 12 bases matching TRBD2. V was pared by 6 bases and J by 3 bases, with 2 bases of the junction left unmatched. The CDR3 consists of 14 residues. Germline V lookup: CDR1 MNHEY, CDR2 SVGAGI. CDR3 sequence (DNA): TGTGCCAGCAGACGGACTAGCGGGGAAGAGACCCAGTACTTC. Translated, it gives CASRRTSGEETQYF.